One sample yielded the 30 T cell receptor beta chains listed below, sequenced in a study of blood T cells in healthy people across ages. The second PCR ran about 6 to 12 cycles with a sample-barcoded 5' primer and J-beta primers. TCRdb processed the 5' RACE reads anew with MiXCR; each CDR3 protein has one entry. The sample contains about 1.8 million distinct CDR3 sequences, approximately 50% of which appear only once. The source material was blood. The source of these receptors is a woman aged 40 to 55 in good health.

The V call is TRBV4-3, the J call TRBJ1-4; TRBD1 is a possible D gene (5 bases). The germline gives CDR1 LGHNA, CDR2 YSLEER. The CDR3 is 17 amino acids. V dropped 0 bases and J dropped 0 bases, with 11 bases sitting between them. In nucleotides, the CDR3 is TGCGCCAGCAGCCAAGAGGCCGGAGGGGCAACTAATGAAAAACTGTTTTTT. Translated: CASSQEAGGATNEKLFF.

This clonotype appeared a few times. The CDR3 reads CASRQGLAHNEQFF. The CDR3 coding sequence is TGTGCCAGCAGACAGGGTCTAGCCCACAATGAGCAGTTCTTC. The chain joins TRBV2 to TRBJ2-1; a possible D gene is TRBD1 (6 bases). Germline-derived CDR1 and CDR2 are SNHLY and FYNNEI. The V end lost 6 bases, the J end lost 5 bases, and 14 bases lay between the germline ends. This CDR3 is 14 amino acids long. Looking up the rest from reference TRBV2 and TRBJ2-1 gives the full variable domain: EPEVTQTPSHQVTQMGQEVILRCVPISNHLYFYWYRQILGQKVEFLVSFYNNEISEKSEIFDDQFSVERPDGSNFTLKIRSTKLEDSAMYFCASRQGLAHNEQFFGPGTRLTVL.

The chain is built from TRBV29-1 and TRBJ2-3; D ambiguous. Germline V gene data show CDR1 as SQVTM and CDR2 as ANQGSEA. The CDR3 has 12 amino acids. Between the trimmed V and J ends, which lost 1 base and 6 bases, there was a span of 8 bases. The CDR3 loop reads CSVEGRVDTQYF. CDR3 sequence (DNA): TGCAGCGTTGAAGGTAGAGTGGATACGCAGTATTTT.

The genes are TRBV7-6 and TRBJ2-5, with D possibly TRBD2 on 5 matching bases. CDR3 length: 13 amino acids. CDR1 and CDR2 from the germline V gene are SGHVS and FNYEAQ. V lost 7 bases and J 1 base, leaving 10 bases between the germline ends. The chain's CDR3 is CASTLTSQETQYF. DNA of the CDR3: TGTGCCAGCACCCTCACTAGCCAAGAGACCCAGTACTTC. The whole variable domain, filled in from reference TRBV7-6 and TRBJ2-5, reads GAGVSQSPRYKVTKRGQDVALRCDPISGHVSLYWYRQALGQGPEFLTYFNYEAQQDKSGLPNDRFSAERPEGSISTLTIQRTEQRDSAMYRCASTLTSQETQYFGPGTRLLVL.

To note about this clonotype: The germline gene is not matched at one end of the junction; a read error may be the cause. The rearrangement joins TRBV29-1 to TRBJ2-1, with D possibly being TRBD1 (8 bases). This CDR3 comprises 13 residues. Germline CDR1 SQVTM, CDR2 ANQGSEA. CDR3 sequence reads: CSVTGEGYNKQFF. The CDR3 region has the DNA TGCAGCGTGACAGGGGAGGGCTACAATAAGCAGTTCTTC.

The chain carries TRBV2 and TRBJ1-1, with D unresolved. V lost 4 bases, J lost 1 base, and 10 bases lay in between. Germline CDR1 and CDR2: SNHLY and FYNNEI. This CDR3 comprises 14 residues. This CDR3 is CASSGEGGNTEAFF. CDR3 coding DNA: TGTGCCAGCAGTGGTGAGGGCGGGAACACTGAAGCTTTCTTT.

This chain uses TRBV25-1 with TRBJ2-5; no firm D call. CDR3 length equals 14 residues. Trimming took off 2 bases at V and 2 bases at J, with 9 bases between the two ends. Germline V gene data show CDR1 as MGHDK and CDR2 as SYGVNS. CDR3 amino acids: CASSERSRQETQYF. CDR3 DNA: TGTGCCAGCAGTGAAAGATCAAGACAAGAGACCCAGTACTTC.

The chain couples TRBV6-2 or TRBV6-3 to TRBJ2-5; TRBD2 might be the D (5 bases). The J call may be mistaken, given a closer DNA end match to TRBJ2-7. The CDR3 sequence is 14 residues long. Germline assignment: CDR1 MNHEY and CDR2 SVGEGT. The CDR3 loop is CASSHRDLSYEQYF. The CDR3 bases are TGTGCCAGCAGTCACCGGGATTTAAGCTACGAGCAGTACTTC.

The V call is TRBV28, the J call TRBJ1-4, with no clear D. V lost 4 bases to trimming and J lost 4 bases, with 13 bases between them. Germline loops: CDR1 MDHEN, CDR2 SYDVKM. This CDR3 is 15 amino acids long. The CDR3 bases are TGTGCCAGCAGTTCCCGGCGAGGATTTAATGAAAAACTGTTTTTT. Its protein is CASSSRRGFNEKLFF.

This clonotype came up a few times. The chain couples TRBV4-1 to TRBJ2-1; perhaps TRBD2 as D (5 bases). V shed 4 bases and J shed 0 bases, with 13 bases lying between them. The CDR3 contains 16 residues. Germline V gene data show CDR1 as MGHRA and CDR2 as YSYEKL. CDR3 DNA sequence: TGCGCCAGCAGCCCCCCTTTGGGGAGCTCCTACAATGAGCAGTTCTTC. It codes for CASSPPLGSSYNEQFF.

In this sample, this clonotype turned up a few times. J is TRBJ2-4 and V is TRBV4-1; perhaps TRBD1 as D (8 bases). The ends were cut back, 1 base at V and 13 bases at J, with 20 bases in the middle. Germline CDR1 reads MGHRA; CDR2 reads YSYEKL. The CDR3 covers 15 residues. The CDR3 DNA is TGCGCCAGCAGCCAAGTTCCAGGGGGCGCGGGGGAGCAGTACTTC. Its protein is CASSQVPGGAGEQYF.

The chain recombines TRBV20-1 with TRBJ2-4; 7 bases match TRBD1. The germline gives CDR1 DFQATT, CDR2 SNEGSKA (reference sequence). Trimming took 2 bases from V and 0 from J; bases not matched to a gene: 7. This CDR3 contains 16 residues. CDR3 sequence reads: CSARPDREKAKNIQYF. CDR3 DNA: TGCAGTGCTAGACCTGACAGGGAGAAAGCCAAAAACATTCAGTACTTC.

The chain joins TRBV10-3 to TRBJ2-7; tentative D call: TRBD2 (5 bases). Trimming cost V 11 bases and J 2 bases, with 16 bases left between them. The CDR3 length is 13 residues. Germline CDR1 and CDR2: ENHRY and SYGVKD. For the CDR3, the DNA is TGTGCCGTCGGAGGCCGAACTACCTACGAGCAGTACTTC. Translation gives CAVGGRTTYEQYF.

The rearrangement links TRBV2 to TRBJ2-4; unclear D gene. Judging by the DNA end, TRBJ2-7 fits better; the J call may be wrong. From germline, CDR1 is SNHLY and CDR2 FYNNEI. This CDR3 has 13 residues. The DNA for the CDR3 is TGTGCCAGCAGTGACGTCAGGTACTACGAGCAGTACTTC. Protein product: CASSDVRYYEQYF.

The J gene is TRBJ2-4, the V gene TRBV2; TRBD2 is a possible D gene (7 bases). CDR3 size: 13 residues. CDR1 is SNHLY, CDR2 FYNNEI, per germline. The germline V and J ends were trimmed by 8 bases and 5 bases, with 13 bases remaining between them. This CDR3 reads CASGKGGENIQYF. The CDR3 nucleotides read TGTGCCAGCGGGAAGGGGGGGGAAAACATTCAGTACTTC. The full variable domain, completed using reference TRBV2 and TRBJ2-4, is EPEVTQTPSHQVTQMGQEVILRCVPISNHLYFYWYRQILGQKVEFLVSFYNNEISEKSEIFDDQFSVERPDGSNFTLKIRSTKLEDSAMYFCASGKGGENIQYFGAGTRLSVL.

This sequence joins TRBV7-2 and TRBJ2-3; 12 positions agree with TRBD2. Losses at the gene ends were 2 bases for V and 5 bases for J; bases not matched to a gene: 11. Germline V gives CDR1 SGHTA, CDR2 FQGNSA. The length of the CDR3 is 18 residues. In DNA, the CDR3 is TGTGCCAGCAGCTTAAGACTAGCGGGGGTGCTCAAGCTAGATACGCAGTATTTT. It encodes CASSLRLAGVLKLDTQYF. Complete variable domain (other parts from reference TRBV7-2 and TRBJ2-3): GAGVSQSPSNKVTEKGKDVELRCDPISGHTALYWYRQSLGQGLEFLIYFQGNSAPDKSGLPSDRFSAERTGGSVSTLTIQRTQQEDSAVYLCASSLRLAGVLKLDTQYFGPGTRLTVL.

The V call is TRBV5-1, the J call TRBJ2-5; TRBD1 matches 9 bases. TRBJ2-7 matches the DNA end more closely, so the J call is doubtful. Germline V gives CDR1 SGHRS, CDR2 YFSETQ. The CDR3 runs to 14 residues. CDR3 coding DNA: TGCGCCAGCTGGCCCGGGACAGGGAACTACGAGCAGTACTTC. This encodes CASWPGTGNYEQYF.

This rearrangement joins TRBV6-1 to TRBJ2-5; TRBD1 matches at 8 bases. The CDR3 has 13 amino acids. Germline values: CDR1 MNHNS, CDR2 SASEGT. V lost 8 bases and J lost 4; bases outside the gene matches: 6. In DNA, the CDR3 is TGTGCCAGCCAGCAGGGGGCTAGAGAGACCCAGTACTTC. It codes for CASQQGARETQYF.

V and J are TRBV7-9 and TRBJ2-1, with D uncertain. The CDR3 length is 14 residues. CDR1 is SEHNR and CDR2 is FQNEAQ in the germline V gene (reference sequence). The germline V and J ends were trimmed by 1 base and 6 bases, with 10 bases remaining between them. As DNA, the CDR3 is TGTGCCAGCAGCTTAGAGCGTATTGGCAATGAGCAGTTCTTC. Its translation is CASSLERIGNEQFF. The whole variable domain, filled in from reference TRBV7-9 and TRBJ2-1, reads DTGVSQNPRHKITKRGQNVTFRCDPISEHNRLYWYRQTLGQGPEFLTYFQNEAQLEKSRLLSDRFSAERPKGSFSTLEIQRTEQGDSAMYLCASSLERIGNEQFFGPGTRLTVL.

The sample holds a few counts of this clonotype. The chain carries TRBV6-1 and TRBJ2-5; D may correspond to TRBD1 or TRBD2 (5 bases each). Trimming left V 6 bases short and J 1 base short, with 12 bases between. The CDR3 length is 14 residues. CDR1 and CDR2 from the germline V gene are MNHNS and SASEGT. CDR3 bases: TGTGCCAGCAGGTCAGGGAGCCTCCAAGAGACCCAGTACTTC. Its protein is CASRSGSLQETQYF.

This clonotype has just a few counts. The chain couples TRBV4-1 to TRBJ1-2; tentatively, D is TRBD1 (5 bases). Germline V gene lookup returns CDR1 MGHRA and CDR2 YSYEKL. V gave up 0 bases and J gave up 3 bases, with 8 bases separating them. This CDR3 has 14 residues. This CDR3 reads CASSQDVGDYGYTF. The DNA of the CDR3 is TGCGCCAGCAGCCAAGATGTAGGGGACTATGGCTACACCTTC.

This clonotype was detected a few times. The rearrangement links TRBV12-3 or TRBV12-4 to TRBJ2-5; TRBD1 matches at 8 bases. CDR3 size: 15 residues. V lost 6 bases, J lost 5 bases, and 11 bases stayed unmatched. CDR3 loop: CASSPQGAPVETQYF. As DNA, the CDR3 is TGTGCCAGCAGCCCTCAGGGGGCCCCGGTGGAGACCCAGTACTTC.

The chain employs TRBV27 and TRBJ2-7; D is unclear. Germline CDR1 and CDR2: MNHEY and SMNVEV (reference sequence). Trimming removed 5 bases from V and 2 bases from J, with 13 bases in between. This CDR3 contains 14 residues. CDR3 sequence reads: CASSRWTETYEQYF. CDR3 DNA sequence: TGTGCCAGCAGTAGATGGACGGAAACCTACGAGCAGTACTTC.

This clonotype was seen a few times. This sequence joins TRBV20-1 and TRBJ2-3; no definite D call. The CDR3 contains 14 residues. Between the trimmed V and J ends, which lost 5 bases and 3 bases, there was a span of 15 bases. Looked up from germline, CDR1 is DFQATT and CDR2 is SNEGSKA (reference sequence). This CDR3 is CSALTPLETDTQYF. CDR3 sequence (DNA): TGCAGTGCTCTTACACCCTTAGAGACAGATACGCAGTATTTT.

The CDR3 DNA sequence: TGTGCCAGCAGCCAATCCCGACACACAGATACGCAGTATTTT. Protein product: CASSQSRHTDTQYF. The genes are TRBV14 and TRBJ2-3, with unresolved D. Germline V lookup: CDR1 SGHDN, CDR2 FVKESK. This CDR3 has 14 amino acids. V dropped 2 bases and J dropped 2 bases, with 8 bases sitting between them.

The chain joins TRBV6-5 to TRBJ2-2; D not certain. Germline values: CDR1 MNHEY, CDR2 SVGAGI. The V gene lost 0 bases and the J gene lost 1 base, with 9 bases spanning the gap. The CDR3 runs 16 residues. Here the CDR3 reads CASSYSIHGNTGELFF. The CDR3 region has the DNA TGTGCCAGCAGTTACTCGATTCATGGGAACACCGGGGAGCTGTTTTTT.

The chain couples TRBV3-1 to TRBJ2-4; no clear D. This CDR3 contains 14 residues. Trimming removed 4 bases at V and 13 bases at J, with 20 bases between. Germline V gene sequence: CDR1 LGHDT, CDR2 YNNKEL (reference sequence). CDR3: CASSPYSQPSEQYF. The CDR3 DNA sequence: TGTGCCAGCAGCCCCTACTCCCAGCCCAGTGAGCAGTACTTC.

A few counts support this clonotype. The gene calls are TRBV20-1 and TRBJ2-1; the match to TRBD2 covers 8 bases. The germline CDR1 and CDR2 sequences are DFQATT and SNEGSKA (reference sequence). This CDR3 is 14 amino acids long. J gave up 7 bases and V 3 bases, and 8 bases lay outside the gene matches. The CDR3 protein is CSARVTSGLNEQFF. CDR3 nucleotides: TGCAGTGCTAGGGTAACTAGCGGTCTAAATGAGCAGTTCTTC.

The chain carries TRBV6-2 or TRBV6-3 and TRBJ1-1; D might be TRBD1 (6 bases). The CDR3 spans 16 residues. CDR1 MNHEY and CDR2 SVGEGT come from the germline V gene. Trimming removed 0 bases at V and 6 bases at J, with 17 bases between. The CDR3 DNA reads as TGTGCCAGCAGTTACTCGCGCCACAGGGAAATCTCTGAAGCTTTCTTT. It codes for CASSYSRHREISEAFF.

The rearrangement joins TRBV5-1 to TRBJ2-3, with 10 bases fitting TRBD1. The V and J ends lost 0 bases and 7 bases, in that order; junction bases with no gene match: 2. From germline, CDR1 is SGHRS and CDR2 YFSETQ. The CDR3 length is 14 residues. CDR3 loop: CASSLGTGGNTQYF. The DNA of the CDR3 is TGCGCCAGCAGCTTGGGGACAGGGGGGAATACGCAGTATTTT.